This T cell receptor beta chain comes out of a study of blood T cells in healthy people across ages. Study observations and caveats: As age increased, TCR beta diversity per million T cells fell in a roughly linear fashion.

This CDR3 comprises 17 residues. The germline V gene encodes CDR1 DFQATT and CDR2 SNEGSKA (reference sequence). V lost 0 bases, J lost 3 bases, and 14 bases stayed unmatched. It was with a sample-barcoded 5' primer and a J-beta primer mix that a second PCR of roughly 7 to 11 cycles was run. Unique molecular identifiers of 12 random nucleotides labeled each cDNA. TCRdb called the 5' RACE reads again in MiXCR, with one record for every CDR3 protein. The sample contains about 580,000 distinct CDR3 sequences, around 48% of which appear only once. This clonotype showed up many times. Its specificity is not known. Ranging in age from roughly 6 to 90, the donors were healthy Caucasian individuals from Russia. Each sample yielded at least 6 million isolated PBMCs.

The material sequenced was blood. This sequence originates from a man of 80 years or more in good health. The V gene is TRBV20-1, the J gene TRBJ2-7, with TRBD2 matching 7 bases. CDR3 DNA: TGCAGTGCTAGAGATCTTTTGGCCCCTAGCGGAGACTACGAGCAGTACTTC. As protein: CSARDLLAPSGDYEQYF.